This T cell receptor beta chain was profiled in a study of blood T cell repertoires in COVID-19. Study as a whole: The cDNA or gDNA used as material had been derived from T cells, B-cell-depleted T cells, or PBMCs.

Assay used: immunoSEQ multiplex PCR; TCRdb lists only in-frame clones, some missing. The sample carries 200,000 to 250,000 clones, around 90% recorded once. The sequencing input was PBMCs or T cells enriched from blood (not recorded which). The TCR was taken from a woman aged 30 to 39 who had recovered from COVID-19.

CDR3 loop: CAISTGTGGPPLHF. In DNA form, the CDR3 reads TGTGCCATCAGCACCGGGACAGGGGGTCCACCCCTCCACTTT. The chain combines TRBV10-3 with TRBJ1-6; the match to TRBD1 covers 11 bases. Germline lookup yields CDR1 ENHRY and CDR2 SYGVKD. Trimming removed 6 bases from V and 11 bases from J; junction bases left unmatched: 6. The CDR3 contains 14 residues.